This T cell receptor (beta chain) is drawn from a study of blood T cells in healthy people across ages. The V end was cut by 1 base, the J end by 4 bases, with 8 bases between. Germline lookup yields CDR1 LGHNA and CDR2 YSLEER. The CDR3 length is 13 residues. Primers used in a second PCR of about 7 to 12 cycles were a sample-barcoded 5' primer and a J-beta primer mix. MiXCR was run by TCRdb on the 5' RACE reads, yielding one entry per CDR3 protein. Among some 940,000 distinct CDR3 sequences listed, 25% to 30% were seen once. This clonotype was seen ten or more times. This sample was shared with a second study, whose subject was T cells of mothers and their children.

The chain has TRBV4-3 and TRBJ2-7; D unresolved. Sequencing was carried out using blood. The receptor comes from a woman aged 35 to 49 in good health. CDR3 in amino acids: CASSQGEEYEQYF. Here the CDR3 DNA reads TGCGCCAGCAGCCAAGGCGAGGAGTACGAGCAGTACTTC.